This entry describes one T cell receptor (beta chain). No antigen is known for it. The entry originates in a study of cytomegalovirus exposure and HLA in healthy donors (dated by TCRdb to the late 2010s). As for the study more broadly: An earlier analysis of more than 550 of the donors reported about 260 Gb of sequence data and 95 million to 130 million unique TCR beta sequences obtained from roughly 170 million T cells. To predict cytomegalovirus infection status, the study combined high-throughput TCR immunosequencing, statistical association of individual TCRs with disease status, and machine learning. Typing coverage varied by locus: 629-630 donors for A, B, C, DRB1 and DQB1; roughly 500 for DQA1; around 570 for DPA1; 450 to 480 for DPB1. Among some 400 genotyped donors of the cohort, an average of around 240,000 unique TCR beta nucleotide sequences were sequenced per donor, roughly 18% of them non-productive. To study patterns of TCR occurrence, a later analysis re-analyzed previously published TCR beta repertoires from 550 to 800 donors and added high-resolution HLA genotyping. HLA typing included class I and class II loci at four-digit resolution. An earlier analysis of roughly 580 of the donors used high-throughput TCR beta sequencing to judge whether each TCR beta V gene segment behaved as functional or pseudogenic. The T cell repertoires of 666 subjects were profiled by immunosequencing and related to cytomegalovirus serostatus. Besides the first cohort of roughly 640 subjects, a separate validation cohort made up of 95 to 150 different subjects was used. The later analysis used no new phenotypic data to find candidate immune exposures, relying instead on TCR beta sequences and their occurrence across donors. Five DR-DQ haplotypes were treated as single units for association and clustering because of strong linkage in the cohort. A later genetic analysis used genome-wide SNP genotypes for about 60% of the roughly 700 donors, treating that subset as a discovery cohort. Of the roughly 400 genotyped donors, approximately 83% fell in the genetic ancestry cluster associated with self-reported Caucasian donors. An early release covering approximately 600 HLA-typed donors comprised roughly 300 gigabases of sequencing data and roughly 85 million unique TCR sequences. All discovery cohort repertoires had been generated on a single sequencing platform. Alongside the repertoire data, information on donor age, sex, ethnicity and CMV serostatus was compiled. The study was designed to test whether signatures of past pathogen exposure could be identified by cataloging public T cell receptors. General findings and caveats noted by the study authors: Strong co-occurrence of HLA alleles, especially DR and DQ, made assigning TCR associations to individual alleles difficult. In a later genetic analysis, a missense DCLRE1C variant was associated with V-gene and J-gene trimming of TCR beta chains, and the association was replicated in an independent cohort. In both the original and validation cohorts, the classifier was reported to diagnose cytomegalovirus status with high specificity and sensitivity. In a later analysis, most CMV-associated TCR beta chains were found to appear HLA-restricted, with HLA associations seemingly driven largely by CMV exposure. The earlier analysis of 587 of the donors excluded roughly 17 rarely observed V segments, including chromosome 9 orphons, because counts were too low. In the study, about 150 TCR beta chains were listed as associated with cytomegalovirus. Across donors, most TCR sequences were observed very rarely, whereas some public TCRs were present in many individuals. A further reported finding was that TCR beta sequences accurately predicted the HLA-A and HLA-B alleles for most subjects in the first cohort. HLA typing was unavailable for some donors at each locus, so association tests used only the typed subset. According to a later genetic analysis, donors in an Asian-associated ancestry cluster had fewer N-insertions in productive TCRs than the approximately 670-donor mean. A later analysis found that HLA-associated TCR beta chains were more clonally expanded and had lower generation probabilities than equally common non-associated chains. CMV serostatus was the only immune exposure information available for the cohort. In a later analysis, TCR association rates were found to vary across HLA loci, with the most associated TCRs seen for DRB1 alleles and the fewest for HLA-C alleles. Some IMGT-functional V segments, including TRBV6-2 and TRBV6-3, could not be distinguished by the 87-base-pair reads and were therefore excluded. A later analysis associated 15,000 to 20,000 TCR beta sequences with specific HLA alleles at a false discovery rate of 0.05. Roughly uniform sequencing depth across donors was assumed in presence/absence analyses, although this assumption may not hold. Correlated functional status among segregating V segments might be attributable to linkage disequilibrium, but an unknown experimental factor could not be ruled out. A cluster of highly shared sequence variants was judged likely to represent a technical artifact of the sequencing pipeline. In vitro tests confirmed that a few of the cytomegalovirus-associated TCR beta chains recognize cytomegalovirus antigens. According to a later analysis, parvovirus B19, influenza, CMV and Epstein-Barr virus appeared linked to several top co-occurrence clusters. Only TCR beta chains were sequenced in this cohort, and the absence of alpha or paired-chain data limited detectable features. The authors suggested that the approach could potentially be generalized to other disease states and immunological phenotypes. In an earlier analysis of 450 to 750 of the donors, most TCR beta V segments appeared in productive rearrangements about 87% or about 30% of the time, broadly matching IMGT annotations.

V has 3 bases trimmed and J has 4 bases trimmed; junction bases matching no gene number 18. According to the germline V gene, CDR1 reads MGHRA and CDR2 reads YSYEKL. The CDR3 covers 20 residues, taking in both the cysteine and the phenylalanine. Of all the DNA, just the CDR3 is kept, 60 bases in frame from base 1. In total, roughly 670 healthy bone marrow donors made up the cohort. At the time of sampling, all cohort members were nominally healthy, though unrecorded immune exposures were likely present. The donor tested CMV seronegative and was one of the 352 seronegative cohort members. A peripheral blood sample was provided by each donor, and peripheral blood mononuclear cells were used for TCR beta sequencing. Genomic DNA extraction from the blood cell samples was performed with the Qiagen DNeasy Blood Extraction Kit. Libraries were made using the immunoSEQ multiplex PCR assay. The multiplex PCR relied on a mix of 60 forward primers for TCR Vbeta segments and 13 reverse primers for TCR Jbeta segments. The CDR3 region of rearranged TCR beta genes was amplified from genomic DNA with a multiplex PCR assay. The amplified TCR beta libraries were sequenced on the Illumina HiSeq System as 87-base-pair reads. From the authors' description of their analysis: A later analysis tallied roughly 76 million unique TCR beta chains across the 666 repertoires, and approximately 12 million of those chains were shared by two or more donors. To remove PCR and sequencing errors, raw reads were error-corrected and collapsed into unique sequences using a nearest-neighbor algorithm that merged closely related sequences. Alignment of CDR3 sequences to IMGT reference sequences was used to assign V, D and J gene segments. For a sequence to be retained, a match of at least six nucleotides was required to both a V gene segment and a J gene segment. Rearrangements were classified as productive when the CDR3 lacked stop codons and remained in frame with V and J, and all other rearrangements were classified as non-productive. CDR3 was defined by IMGT convention, running from the second conserved V-encoded cysteine to the conserved J-encoded phenylalanine. In an earlier analysis of approximately 500 of the donors, sequences lacking an unambiguous match to a single V gene segment were excluded. An earlier analysis of 500 to 700 of the donors classified V segments as functional when productive rearrangements were above 56.7% and as segregating when the standard deviation between donors was above 5%. A statistical classification framework was developed to diagnose cytomegalovirus status using the catalog of TCR beta chain sequences. V and J gene assignment, in a later analysis, came from comparing TCR nucleotide sequences with IMGT/GENE-DB human TR gene sequences. In a later analysis, CDR3 sequences and most-parsimonious VDJ recombination scenarios were assigned using the TCRdist pipeline. In a later analysis, each TCR beta chain was defined by its CDR3 amino acid sequence together with its V-gene family, and reads without a unique V-gene family were excluded. A later analysis removed 550 to 700 highly shared, low-generation-probability nucleotide sequences to deal with suspected cross-contamination and a sequencing artifact. For each public chain, a later analysis derived a clonal expansion index from normalized ranks of inferred template counts within each repertoire. In a later analysis, generation probabilities were computed using a VDJ recombination model fitted to out-of-frame rearrangements, and the results were checked against IGoR. Hypergeometric tests were used in a later analysis to score TCR-TCR, TCR-HLA and TCR-CMV co-occurrence, with a repertoire-size bias correction applied to the TCR pairs. A later analysis estimated false discovery rates by permuting HLA or CMV assignments 20 times. A later analysis grouped co-occurring TCRs with DBSCAN, adding TCRdist sequence similarity when clustering within HLA-allele-positive subsets. Repertoires with fewer than 30,000 or more than 120,000 public chains were left out of co-occurrence clustering, as were about five repertoires with anomalous nucleotide sharing. In TCRdb, the immuneACCESS table is reduced to in-frame sequences with V and J assigned. These tables do not hold every clone; where another copy was compared, an unresolved V gene accounts for under half, and the others remain unexplained. That table is the source of V, J and clone size, and D and trimming were worked out from the DNA. This sample's records show 50,000 to 80,000 clones. The ten largest clones represent about 4% of the sample.

This sequence was found in a woman in her late teens or twenties in good health and CMV-seronegative. The sequence links TRBV4-1 to TRBJ1-2; 12 bases in the middle match TRBD1. Input material: PBMCs. The CDR3 corresponds to CASSHPRKPGQGALVYGYTF. The nucleotide sequence reads TGCGCCAGCAGCCACCCTCGCAAACCGGGACAGGGGGCATTGGTCTATGGCTACACCTTC.